Listed here are 22 T cell receptor beta chains from one sample, sequenced in a study of T cell changes during pregnancy in multiple sclerosis. The table came from immunoSEQ multiplex PCR; TCRdb's copy has only in-frame clones and leaves some out. In the table there are around 64,000 clones, nearly 95% of which are singletons. This specimen consisted of CD4+ T cells from peripheral blood mononuclear cells, obtained after pregnancy. These receptors came from a female donor with multiple sclerosis, enrolled in a pregnancy study.

The sample holds one count of this clone. The V gene is TRBV5-1, the J gene TRBJ1-2, with a tentative D call TRBD1 (6 bases). Trimming pared 0 bases from V and 4 bases from J, leaving 13 bases between. The CDR3 totals 15 residues. CDR1 is SGHRS and CDR2 is YFSETQ in the germline V gene. The CDR3 loop reads CASSLAKQGVYGYTF. The CDR3 coding sequence is TGCGCCAGCAGCTTGGCCAAACAGGGAGTCTATGGCTACACCTTC.

The rearrangement uses TRBV4-2 and TRBJ1-4; D is unclear. Trimming took off 0 bases at V and 8 bases at J, with 13 bases between the two ends. Germline V lookup: CDR1 LGHNA, CDR2 YNFKEQ. The CDR3 totals 15 residues. CDR3 sequence (DNA): TGTGCCAGCAGCCAAGAAGGGCAGGAGGCGGAAAAACTGTTTTTT. Translated: CASSQEGQEAEKLFF.

This rearrangement joins TRBV6-6 to TRBJ2-3; TRBD2 agrees at 7 bases. V trimming: 6 bases; J trimming: 1 base; junction bases outside the gene matches: 7. The CDR3 sequence is 15 residues long. Per the germline V gene, CDR1 is MNHNY and CDR2 is SVGAGI (reference sequence). The CDR3 region has the DNA TGTGCCAGCAGCCTCTACAGCGGGGGCACAGATACGCAGTATTTT. It is translated as CASSLYSGGTDTQYF.

This clone was counted a single time. The chain combines TRBV11-2 with TRBJ1-1; 12 bases fit TRBD1. CDR1 is SGHAT, CDR2 FQNNGV, per germline. This CDR3 comprises 15 residues. V lost 5 bases to trimming and J lost 5 bases; unmatched junction nucleotides: 6. The CDR3 region is CASSPWDRGRTEAFF. Written as DNA, the CDR3 is TGTGCCAGCAGCCCCTGGGACAGGGGGCGGACTGAAGCTTTCTTT. Combining the CDR3 with reference TRBV11-2 and TRBJ1-1 gives the whole variable domain EAGVAQSPRYKIIEKRQSVAFWCNPISGHATLYWYQQILGQGPKLLIQFQNNGVVDDSQLPKDRFSAERLKGVDSTLKIQPAKLEDSAVYLCASSPWDRGRTEAFFGQGTRLTVV.

CDR3 sequence reads: CASSGGEGVGLYEQYF. The CDR3 nucleotides read TGTGCCAGCAGTGGGGGGGAGGGGGTGGGCCTCTACGAGCAGTACTTC. This rearrangement joins TRBV28 to TRBJ2-7; perhaps TRBD2 as D (7 bases). The CDR3 runs 16 residues. The V gene's germline CDR1 is MDHEN and CDR2 SYDVKM. Trimming stripped 5 bases from V and 3 bases from J, with 20 bases between. Full variable domain (outside the CDR3, taken from reference TRBV28 and TRBJ2-7): DVKVTQSSRYLVKRTGEKVFLECVQDMDHENMFWYRQDPGLGLRLIYFSYDVKMKEKGDIPEGYSVSREKKERFSLILESASTNQTSMYLCASSGGEGVGLYEQYFGPGTRLTVT.

The CDR3 protein is CASRQGGSAYEQYF. In DNA form, the CDR3 reads TGTGCCAGCAGACAGGGGGGTTCTGCCTACGAGCAGTACTTC. The V and J genes are TRBV2 and TRBJ2-7; 8 nucleotides agree with TRBD1. Looked up from germline, CDR1 is SNHLY and CDR2 is FYNNEI. CDR3 length equals 14 residues. Trimming cost V 6 bases and J 2 bases; bases outside gene matches: 6. Drawing the rest from reference TRBV2 and TRBJ2-7, the complete variable domain is EPEVTQTPSHQVTQMGQEVILRCVPISNHLYFYWYRQILGQKVEFLVSFYNNEISEKSEIFDDQFSVERPDGSNFTLKIRSTKLEDSAMYFCASRQGGSAYEQYFGPGTRLTVT.

The chain joins TRBV18 to TRBJ1-2; TRBD1 might be the D (6 bases). V shed 3 bases and J shed 5 bases, with 16 bases lying between them. The CDR3 has 15 residues. Germline V CDR1 and CDR2: KGHSH, LQKENI. CDR3 in amino acids: CASSPLGADAYGYTF. The CDR3 bases are TGTGCCAGCTCACCGTTGGGGGCCGACGCTTATGGCTACACCTTC.

This chain connects TRBV15 to TRBJ2-7; 7 bases agree with TRBD2. The germline V gene encodes CDR1 LNHNV and CDR2 YYDKDF (reference sequence). This CDR3 is 14 amino acids long. J was trimmed by 4 bases and V by 0 bases; bases with no gene match: 3. The CDR3 sequence is CATSRDGGGYEQYF. The CDR3 DNA sequence: TGTGCCACCAGCAGAGATGGGGGGGGTTACGAGCAGTACTTC. The full variable domain, its missing parts supplied by reference TRBV15 and TRBJ2-7, is DAMVIQNPRYQVTQFGKPVTLSCSQTLNHNVMYWYQQKSSQAPKLLFHYYDKDFNNEADTPDNFQSRRPNTSFCFLDIRSPGLGDTAMYLCATSRDGGGYEQYFGPGTRLTVT.

The rearrangement uses TRBV7-6 and TRBJ1-5; D is perhaps TRBD1 (5 bases). CDR1 and CDR2 (germline): SGHVS, FNYEAQ. Deletions cut 4 bases from V and 0 bases from J, with 7 bases between. The CDR3 totals 14 residues. For the CDR3, the DNA is TGTGCCAGCAGCTCAGGGCTTAGCAATCAGCCCCAGCATTTT. It specifies CASSSGLSNQPQHF.

This sequence joins TRBV28 and TRBJ2-7; D perhaps matches TRBD1 (6 bases). The CDR3 contains 14 residues. Trimming pared 3 bases from V and 2 bases from J, leaving 11 bases between. Germline loops: CDR1 MDHEN, CDR2 SYDVKM. The CDR3 nucleotides read TGTGCCAGCAGTTTTCCAGGGGTACCCTACGAGCAGTACTTC. This gives the protein CASSFPGVPYEQYF.

This clone occurred once. V and J are TRBV6-1 and TRBJ1-6; D is undetermined. The germline gives CDR1 MNHNS, CDR2 SASEGT. This CDR3 has 16 amino acids. The germline V and J ends were trimmed by 3 bases and 1 base, with 10 bases remaining between them. CDR3 DNA sequence: TGTGCCAGCAGTGAGCGTCCCAGGTCCTATAATTCACCCCTCCACTTT. This encodes CASSERPRSYNSPLHF.

The V and J genes are TRBV7-2 and TRBJ2-1; D uncertain. The germline V gene has CDR1 SGHTA and CDR2 FQGNSA. Trimming removed 7 bases from V and 0 bases from J, with 16 bases in between. The length of the CDR3 is 16 residues. The DNA of the CDR3 is TGTGCCAGCACCCTCTCAGTAGCAACCTCCTACAATGAGCAGTTCTTC. Translation: CASTLSVATSYNEQFF.

This clone was seen a single time. The chain is built from TRBV6-5 and TRBJ2-2; the D is unclear. CDR1 MNHEY and CDR2 SVGAGI come from the germline V gene. This CDR3 region has 12 residues. Trimming took off 5 bases at V and 8 bases at J, with 9 bases between the two ends. As DNA, the CDR3 is TGTGCCAGCAGTAAGCAACTTGGGGAGCTGTTTTTT. The encoded protein is CASSKQLGELFF.

The chain links TRBV19 to TRBJ2-1; 12 nucleotides agree with TRBD2. The CDR3 totals 15 residues. CDR1 and CDR2 (germline): LNHDA, SQIVND (reference sequence). V shed 8 bases, J shed 9 bases, and the junction held 11 bases outside the gene matches. The CDR3 bases are TGTGCCAGTCGACCGACTAGCGGGAGACGAAGTGAGCAGTTCTTC. It yields the protein CASRPTSGRRSEQFF.

The chain is built from TRBV9 and TRBJ1-3, with D perhaps matching TRBD1 (5 bases). The ends were cut back, 4 bases at V and 0 bases at J, with 14 bases in the middle. The CDR3 has 16 amino acids. Germline loops: CDR1 SGDLS, CDR2 YYNGEE. The chain's CDR3 is CASSLQTESSGNTIYF. Here the CDR3 DNA reads TGTGCCAGCAGCCTTCAGACAGAGAGCTCTGGAAACACCATATATTTT.

This clone was seen only once. The J gene is TRBJ1-1, the V gene TRBV19, with 8 bases fitting TRBD1. The CDR3 consists of 13 residues. V trimming: 1 base; J trimming: 10 bases; junction bases outside the gene matches: 5. Germline-derived CDR1 and CDR2 are LNHDA and SQIVND (reference sequence). The CDR3 DNA follows: TGTGCCAGTAGTATAGCCGTCGGACAGGGAGCTTTCTTT. This codes for CASSIAVGQGAFF.

J is TRBJ2-2 and V is TRBV7-8; maybe TRBD2 (6 bases). Per the germline V gene, CDR1 is SGHVS and CDR2 is FQNEAQ. V lost 3 bases, J lost 4 bases, and 12 bases lay in between. This CDR3 is 15 amino acids long. The CDR3 DNA reads as TGTGCCAGCAGCTTCGGACTATCCCTCACCGGGGAGCTGTTTTTT. This encodes CASSFGLSLTGELFF. The full variable domain, its missing parts supplied by reference TRBV7-8 and TRBJ2-2, is GAGVSQSPRYKVAKRGQDVALRCDPISGHVSLFWYQQALGQGPEFLTYFQNEAQLDKSGLPSDRFFAERPEGSVSTLKIQRTQQEDSAVYLCASSFGLSLTGELFFGEGSRLTVL.

The gene calls are TRBV27 and TRBJ2-1; 13 bases map to TRBD2. This CDR3 is built from 16 residues. J was trimmed by 15 bases and V by 5 bases; bases with no gene match: 16. Germline V gene sequence: CDR1 MNHEY, CDR2 SMNVEV (reference sequence). CDR3 sequence: CASSPTPGTSGAPGFF. CDR3 DNA sequence: TGTGCCAGCAGTCCCACCCCAGGGACTAGCGGGGCCCCGGGGTTCTTC.

This rearrangement joins TRBV28 to TRBJ2-1, with D uncertain. This CDR3 spans 12 amino acids. Deletions cut 7 bases from V and 4 bases from J, with 8 bases between. Germline V CDR1 and CDR2: MDHEN, SYDVKM. This CDR3 reads CASKTLYNEQFF. The CDR3 bases are TGTGCCAGCAAAACTCTGTACAATGAGCAGTTCTTC. The entire variable domain, with the rest obtained from reference TRBV28 and TRBJ2-1, is as follows: DVKVTQSSRYLVKRTGEKVFLECVQDMDHENMFWYRQDPGLGLRLIYFSYDVKMKEKGDIPEGYSVSREKKERFSLILESASTNQTSMYLCASKTLYNEQFFGPGTRLTVL.

This chain connects TRBV9 to TRBJ1-3; D remains ambiguous. The CDR3 length is 16 residues. CDR1 is SGDLS, CDR2 YYNGEE, per germline. V was clipped by 0 bases and J by 4 bases, with 14 bases between them. CDR3 in amino acids: CASSVGDGLSGNTIYF. The CDR3 DNA sequence: TGTGCCAGCAGCGTAGGTGATGGGCTATCCGGAAACACCATATATTTT.

The CDR3 DNA reads as TGTGCCAGCAGGGACCGCGGGCAGTTTAATGAAAAACTGTTTTTT. Translation: CASRDRGQFNEKLFF. The chain has TRBV6-1 and TRBJ1-4, with D unresolved. CDR1 and CDR2 (germline): MNHNS, SASEGT. Trimming took 6 bases from V and 4 from J, leaving 15 bases between them. The CDR3 extends over 15 amino acids.

The rearrangement uses TRBV11-2 and TRBJ2-3, with 7 bases lining up with TRBD2. The V gene end was trimmed by 1 base and the J gene end by 2 bases; junction bases not matched to a gene: 6. The germline V gene encodes CDR1 SGHAT and CDR2 FQNNGV. The length of the CDR3 is 16 residues. CDR3 coding DNA: TGTGCCAGCAGCTTAGGCCGGGACTATCTCACAGATACGCAGTATTTT. Residues: CASSLGRDYLTDTQYF.